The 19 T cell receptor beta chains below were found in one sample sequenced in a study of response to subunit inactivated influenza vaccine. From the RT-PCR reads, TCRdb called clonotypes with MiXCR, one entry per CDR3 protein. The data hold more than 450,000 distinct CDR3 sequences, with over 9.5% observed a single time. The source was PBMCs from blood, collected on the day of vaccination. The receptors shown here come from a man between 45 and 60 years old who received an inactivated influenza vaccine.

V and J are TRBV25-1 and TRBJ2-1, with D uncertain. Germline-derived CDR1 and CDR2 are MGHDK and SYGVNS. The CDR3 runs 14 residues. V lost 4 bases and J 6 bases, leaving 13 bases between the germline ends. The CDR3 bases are TGTGCCAGCAGTGTAGGCGGATGGACCAATGAGCAGTTCTTC. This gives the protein CASSVGGWTNEQFF.

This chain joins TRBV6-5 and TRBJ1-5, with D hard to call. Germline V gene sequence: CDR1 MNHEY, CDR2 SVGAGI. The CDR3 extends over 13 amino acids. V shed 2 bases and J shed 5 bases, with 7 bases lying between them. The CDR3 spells CASSYRIDQPQHF. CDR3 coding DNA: TGTGCCAGCAGTTACAGGATAGATCAGCCCCAGCATTTT.

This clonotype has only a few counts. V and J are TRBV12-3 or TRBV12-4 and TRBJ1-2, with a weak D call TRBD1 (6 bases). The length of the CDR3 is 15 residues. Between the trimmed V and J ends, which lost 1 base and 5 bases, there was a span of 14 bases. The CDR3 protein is CASSLGIGGGYGYTF. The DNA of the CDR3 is TGTGCCAGCAGTTTAGGAATAGGGGGGGGATATGGCTACACCTTC.

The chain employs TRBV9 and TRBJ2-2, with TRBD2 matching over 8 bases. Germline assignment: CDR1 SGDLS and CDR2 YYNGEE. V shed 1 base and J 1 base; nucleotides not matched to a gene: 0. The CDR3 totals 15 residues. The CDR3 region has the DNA TGTGCCAGCAGCGTAAGCGGGGGGAACACCGGGGAGCTGTTTTTT. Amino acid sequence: CASSVSGGNTGELFF.

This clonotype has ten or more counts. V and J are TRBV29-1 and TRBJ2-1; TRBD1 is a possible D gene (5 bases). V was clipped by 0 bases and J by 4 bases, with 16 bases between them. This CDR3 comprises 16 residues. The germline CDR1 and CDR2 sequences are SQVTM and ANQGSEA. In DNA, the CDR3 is TGCAGCGTTGAAGATTGGGTGGCAGGGCGGTACAATGAGCAGTTCTTC. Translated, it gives CSVEDWVAGRYNEQFF.

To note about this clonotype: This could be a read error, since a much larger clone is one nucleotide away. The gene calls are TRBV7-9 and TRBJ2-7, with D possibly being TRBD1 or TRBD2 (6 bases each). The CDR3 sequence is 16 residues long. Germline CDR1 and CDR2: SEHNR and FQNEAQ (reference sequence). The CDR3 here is CASSTRSRGTLDEQNF. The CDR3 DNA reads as TGTGCCAGCAGCACGCGGAGTCGCGGGACACTCGACGAGCAGAACTTC.

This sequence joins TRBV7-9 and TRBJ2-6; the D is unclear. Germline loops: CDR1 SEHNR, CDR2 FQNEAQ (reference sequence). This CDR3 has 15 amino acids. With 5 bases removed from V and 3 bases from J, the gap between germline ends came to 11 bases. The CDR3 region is CASSPTGIGANVLTF. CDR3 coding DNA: TGTGCCAGCAGCCCGACGGGTATTGGGGCCAACGTCCTGACTTTC.

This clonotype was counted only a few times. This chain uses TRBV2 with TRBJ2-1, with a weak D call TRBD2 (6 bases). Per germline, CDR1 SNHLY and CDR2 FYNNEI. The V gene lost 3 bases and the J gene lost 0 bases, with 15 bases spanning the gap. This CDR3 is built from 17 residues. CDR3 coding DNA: TGTGCCAGCAGTGATGATTGGCCCGGGAGCTCCTACAATGAGCAGTTCTTC. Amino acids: CASSDDWPGSSYNEQFF.

This chain's CDR3 is CSARRGPETQYF. The CDR3 DNA reads as TGCAGTGCTAGGCGGGGGCCGGAGACCCAGTACTTC. J is TRBJ2-5 and V is TRBV20-1; a weak D match, TRBD2 (7 bases). The CDR3 has 12 amino acids. The germline CDR1 and CDR2 sequences are DFQATT and SNEGSKA (reference sequence). Trimming removed 3 bases at V and 5 bases at J, with 10 bases between.

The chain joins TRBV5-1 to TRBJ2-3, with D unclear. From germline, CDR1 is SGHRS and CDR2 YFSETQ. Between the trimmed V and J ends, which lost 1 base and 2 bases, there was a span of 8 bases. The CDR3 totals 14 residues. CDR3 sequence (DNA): TGCGCCAGCAGCTTGAACAGTTACACAGATACGCAGTATTTT. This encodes CASSLNSYTDTQYF.

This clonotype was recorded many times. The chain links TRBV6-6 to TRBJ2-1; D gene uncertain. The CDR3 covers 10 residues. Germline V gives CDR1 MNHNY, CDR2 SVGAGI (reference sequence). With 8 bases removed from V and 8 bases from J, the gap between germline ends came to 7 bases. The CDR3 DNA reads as TGTGCCAGCGTTGGAGATGAGCAGTTCTTC. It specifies CASVGDEQFF.

CDR3 amino acids: CSADGFNEQFF. The CDR3 bases are TGCAGCGCTGACGGGTTCAATGAGCAGTTCTTC. The chain carries TRBV29-1 and TRBJ2-1; D uncertain. The CDR3 is made up of 11 amino acids. Trimming removed 7 bases at V and 6 bases at J, with 10 bases between. Germline CDR1 SQVTM, CDR2 ANQGSEA.

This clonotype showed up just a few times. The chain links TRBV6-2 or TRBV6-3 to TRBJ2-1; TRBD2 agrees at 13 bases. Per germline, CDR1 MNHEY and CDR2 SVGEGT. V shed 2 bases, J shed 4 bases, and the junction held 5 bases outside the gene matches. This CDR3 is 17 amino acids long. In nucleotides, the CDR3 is TGTGCCAGCAGTTACGCGACTAGCGGGGGGACATACAATGAGCAGTTCTTC. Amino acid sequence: CASSYATSGGTYNEQFF.

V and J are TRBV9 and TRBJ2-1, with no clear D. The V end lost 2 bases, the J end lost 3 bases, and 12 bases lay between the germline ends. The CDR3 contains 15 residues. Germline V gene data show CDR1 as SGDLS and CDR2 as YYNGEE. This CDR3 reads CASSVTRYFYNEQFF. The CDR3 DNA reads TGTGCCAGCAGCGTTACCAGGTATTTCTACAATGAGCAGTTCTTC.

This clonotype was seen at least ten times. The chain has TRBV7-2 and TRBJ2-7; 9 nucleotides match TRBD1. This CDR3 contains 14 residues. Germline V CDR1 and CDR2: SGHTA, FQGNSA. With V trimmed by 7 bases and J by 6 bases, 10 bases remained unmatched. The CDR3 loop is CASNSQGATTEQYF. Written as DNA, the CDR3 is TGTGCCAGCAACTCACAGGGGGCAACGACCGAGCAGTACTTC.

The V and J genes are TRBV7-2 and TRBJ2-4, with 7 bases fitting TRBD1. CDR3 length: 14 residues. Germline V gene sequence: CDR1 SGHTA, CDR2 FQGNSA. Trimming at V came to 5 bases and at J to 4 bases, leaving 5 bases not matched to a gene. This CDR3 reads CASSIRDSKNIQYF. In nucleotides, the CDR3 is TGTGCCAGCAGCATCCGGGACAGTAAAAACATTCAGTACTTC.

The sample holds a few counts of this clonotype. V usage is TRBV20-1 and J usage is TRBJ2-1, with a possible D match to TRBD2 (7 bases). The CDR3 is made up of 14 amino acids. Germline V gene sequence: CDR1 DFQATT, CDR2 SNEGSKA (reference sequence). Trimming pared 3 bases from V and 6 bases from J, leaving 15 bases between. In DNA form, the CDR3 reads TGCAGTGCTAGGGAGGGGGGGCCTCTCAATGAGCAGTTCTTC. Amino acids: CSAREGGPLNEQFF.

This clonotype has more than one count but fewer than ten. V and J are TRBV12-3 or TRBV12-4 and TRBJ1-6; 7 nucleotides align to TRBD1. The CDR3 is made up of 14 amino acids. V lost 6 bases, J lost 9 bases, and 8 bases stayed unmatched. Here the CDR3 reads CASSPGGRGSPLHF. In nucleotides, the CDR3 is TGTGCCAGCAGCCCAGGGGGACGGGGTTCACCCCTCCACTTT.

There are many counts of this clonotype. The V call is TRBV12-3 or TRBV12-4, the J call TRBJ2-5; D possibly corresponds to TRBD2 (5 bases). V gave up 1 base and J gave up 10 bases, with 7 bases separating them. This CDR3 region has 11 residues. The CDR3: CASSLGGDQYF. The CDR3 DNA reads TGTGCCAGCAGTTTAGGGGGAGACCAGTACTTC.